These 8 T cell receptor beta chains were sequenced from one sample in a study of regulatory T cells in long-lasting Graves disease. The time point: newly diagnosed GD, antithyroid drugs for less than 3 months. PBMC RNA was the source of the TCR library. According to the study, TCR beta libraries were built with iRepertoire HTBI primers and CDR3-region Arm-PCR. TCRdb ran MiXCR on the multiplex PCR reads and lists one entry per CDR3 protein. The top ten hold around 9.3% of the sample, which has some 490,000 distinct CDR3 sequences, approximately 12% seen once. This same sample was also part of a study on T cells in Graves' hyperthyroidism and ophthalmopathy.

Sequences were derived from peripheral blood mononuclear cells (PBMCs), sampled at new diagnosis, from a patient treated with antithyroid drugs. The receptors shown here come from a woman aged 25 to 39 with Graves disease.

This chain connects TRBV14 to TRBJ2-7, with 7 bases fitting TRBD1. V lost 1 base and J lost 0; bases outside the gene matches: 3. Germline V gene lookup returns CDR1 SGHDN and CDR2 FVKESK. The CDR3 contains 15 residues. DNA of the CDR3: TGTGCCAGCAGCCAAGGTGGGACAGCCTCCTACGAGCAGTACTTC. Protein: CASSQGGTASYEQYF. The full variable domain, with the rest looked up from reference TRBV14 and TRBJ2-7, is EAGVTQFPSHSVIEKGQTVTLRCDPISGHDNLYWYRRVMGKEIKFLLHFVKESKQDESGMPNNRFLAERTGGTYSTLKVQPAELEDSGVYFCASSQGGTASYEQYFGPGTRLTVT.

There are many counts of this clonotype. J is TRBJ2-5 and V is TRBV20-1, with D maybe TRBD1 (5 bases). The CDR3 is 12 residues long. Germline V gene lookup returns CDR1 DFQATT and CDR2 SNEGSKA (reference sequence). The CDR3 DNA is TGCAGCCTAATTGACAGCCAAGAGACCCAGTACTTC. Amino acid sequence: CSLIDSQETQYF.

To note about this clonotype: With a much larger clone just one base away, this may be a read error. The chain recombines TRBV20-1 with TRBJ2-7, with TRBD2 matching over 11 bases. Germline-derived CDR1 and CDR2 are DFQATT and SNEGSKA (reference sequence). Trimming took 0 bases from V and 2 from J; bases not matched to a gene: 9. The CDR3 is 17 residues long. This chain's CDR3 is CSARETSSGRSPYEQYF. The DNA of the CDR3 is TGCAGTGCTAGAGAAACGTCTAGCGGGAGGAGCCCCTACGAGCAGTACTTC.

Ten or more counts support this clonotype. J is TRBJ2-1 and V is TRBV2; no firm D call. CDR1 and CDR2 from the germline V gene are SNHLY and FYNNEI. The CDR3 has 13 amino acids. Trimming removed 7 bases at V and 4 bases at J, with 11 bases between. CDR3 nucleotides: TGTGCCAGCAATCATCGACAATACAATGAGCAGTTCTTC. Protein: CASNHRQYNEQFF.

This clonotype has at least ten counts. The chain uses TRBV15 and TRBJ1-4, with D possibly being TRBD1 (5 bases). Germline values: CDR1 LNHNV, CDR2 YYDKDF (reference sequence). V was pared by 3 bases and J by 4 bases, with 12 bases between. CDR3 length: 15 amino acids. The chain's CDR3 is CATSRDERGNEKLFF. CDR3 nucleotides: TGTGCCACCAGCAGGGATGAAAGGGGTAATGAAAAACTGTTTTTT.

This clonotype occurred many times. This chain links TRBV7-9 with TRBJ2-3; 9 nucleotides agree with TRBD2. This CDR3 is built from 16 residues. After removal of 4 bases from V and 2 bases from J, the junction contained 7 bases not matched to a gene. The germline gives CDR1 SEHNR, CDR2 FQNEAQ (reference sequence). In DNA form, the CDR3 reads TGTGCCAGCAGCTCCGAGGCGGGAGGGCCCACAGATACGCAGTATTTT. Its translation is CASSSEAGGPTDTQYF.

Many counts were recorded for this clonotype. This chain connects TRBV11-2 to TRBJ2-2; D uncertain. This CDR3 is 15 amino acids long. CDR1 and CDR2 (germline): SGHAT, FQNNGV. Trimming pared 0 bases from V and 5 bases from J, leaving 10 bases between. The CDR3 here is CASSLDVFGTGELFF. CDR3 nucleotides: TGTGCCAGCAGCTTAGATGTCTTTGGTACCGGGGAGCTGTTTTTT.

This clonotype was observed many times. This chain joins TRBV16 and TRBJ1-1, with 7 nucleotides matching TRBD1. CDR3 length: 13 amino acids. J gave up 7 bases and V 4 bases, and 6 bases lay outside the gene matches. Germline loops: CDR1 KGHSY, CDR2 FQNENV. The DNA for the CDR3 is TGTGCCAGCAGCCCGGACAGGATGTATGAAGCTTTCTTT. It yields the protein CASSPDRMYEAFF.